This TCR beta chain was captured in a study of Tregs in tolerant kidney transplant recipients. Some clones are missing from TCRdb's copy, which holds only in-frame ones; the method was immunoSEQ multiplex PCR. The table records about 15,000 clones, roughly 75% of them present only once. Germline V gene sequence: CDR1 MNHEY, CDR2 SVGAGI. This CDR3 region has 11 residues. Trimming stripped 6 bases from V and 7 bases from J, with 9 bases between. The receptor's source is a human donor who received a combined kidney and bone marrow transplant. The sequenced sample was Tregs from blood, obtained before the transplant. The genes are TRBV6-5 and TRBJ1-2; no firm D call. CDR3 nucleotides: TGTGCCAGCAGGTCCGGTGGTGGCTACACCTTC. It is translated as CASRSGGGYTF.